This is a list of T cell receptor beta chains from one sample in a study of radiation and T cells in renal cell carcinoma. The method was immunoSEQ multiplex PCR; TCRdb's version includes in-frame clones alone and lacks a portion of them. The sample contains about 130,000 clones, 88% of which appear only once. The specimen was blood, collected from a patient whose treatment included radiotherapy and nephrectomy. The source of these receptors is a woman aged 70-85 years with renal cell carcinoma. Each CDR3 is given with its conserved first and last residue. A D gene is named only where the DNA matches it firmly. Clone size, where shown, is once, few, many, or a class for clones that have expanded.

V: TRBV2
J: TRBJ2-2
D: TRBD1
size: -
DNA: TGTGCCAGCAGCGGGACAGGGTCTGGGGAGCTGTTTTTT
CDR3: CASSGTGSGELFF

V: TRBV7-6
J: TRBJ2-1
D: -
size: -
DNA: TGTGCCAGCAGCCAAACGACTAGCCCAGGGGCCTACAATGAGCAGTTCTTC
CDR3: CASSQTTSPGAYNEQFF

V: TRBV19
J: TRBJ2-2
D: -
size: -
DNA: TGTGCCACCCGCGGAGAGCAGAGTGGGGAGCTGTTTTTT
CDR3: CATRGEQSGELFF

V: TRBV9
J: TRBJ2-3
D: TRBD2
size: once
DNA: TGTGCCAGCAGCGTAGAAGCGGGGGGAGTAGATACGCAGTATTTT
CDR3: CASSVEAGGVDTQYF

V: TRBV2
J: TRBJ2-7
D: -
size: -
DNA: TGTGCCAGCAGGGAGGCAGGCCGCTCCGAGTACTTC
CDR3: CASREAGRSEYF

V: TRBV28
J: TRBJ1-2
D: -
size: -
DNA: TGTGCCAGCAGTCCTCCCCTCGCGGGGGGCTACACCTTC
CDR3: CASSPPLAGGYTF

V: TRBV6-5
J: TRBJ1-2
D: -
size: -
DNA: TGTGCCAGCAGTTACTCTACAGCCCTATATGGCTACACCTTC
CDR3: CASSYSTALYGYTF

V: TRBV5-4
J: TRBJ2-2
D: -
size: -
DNA: TGTGCCAGCAGCTTGGCCGGGGGACGGAACACCGGGGAGCTGTTTTTT
CDR3: CASSLAGGRNTGELFF

V: TRBV28
J: TRBJ1-6
D: -
size: -
DNA: TGTGCCAGCAGCAAACAGGGTGGAGGTTCACCCCTCCACTTT
CDR3: CASSKQGGGSPLHF

V: TRBV2
J: TRBJ1-2
D: -
size: -
DNA: TGTGCCAGCTTCGGACGGCCCAACTATGGCTACACCTTC
CDR3: CASFGRPNYGYTF

V: TRBV5-1
J: TRBJ2-1
D: TRBD1
size: -
DNA: TGCGCCAGCAGCTTGGACAGGGGGGACTACAATGAGCAGTTCTTC
CDR3: CASSLDRGDYNEQFF

V: TRBV6-1
J: TRBJ2-1
D: -
size: once
DNA: TGTGCCAGCACGATTTACAATGAGCAGTTCTTC
CDR3: CASTIYNEQFF

V: TRBV6-5
J: TRBJ1-3
D: -
size: -
DNA: TGTGCCAGCAGTTCCCTGACCTCTGGAAACACCATATATTTT
CDR3: CASSSLTSGNTIYF

V: TRBV6-6
J: TRBJ1-2
D: TRBD1
size: -
DNA: TGTGCCAGCAGTTTACTCGGGACAGGAAACTATGGCTACACCTTC
CDR3: CASSLLGTGNYGYTF

V: TRBV7-9
J: TRBJ2-3
D: TRBD2
size: -
DNA: TGTGCCAGCAGCTGGACTAGCAGCACAGATACGCAGTATTTT
CDR3: CASSWTSSTDTQYF

V: TRBV30
J: TRBJ2-3
D: TRBD2
size: -
DNA: TGTGCCTGGAGCTCTAGCGGGGGGGGCTTGAAAGATACGCAGTATTTT
CDR3: CAWSSSGGGLKDTQYF

V: TRBV4-2
J: TRBJ2-7
D: -
size: few
DNA: TGTGCCAGCAGCCAAGATTTGAGACTAGAGTCCTACGAGCAGTACTTC
CDR3: CASSQDLRLESYEQYF

V: TRBV29-1
J: TRBJ2-3
D: -
size: -
DNA: TGCAGCGTTGAAGACCCAAAGGAGCCTGCTGCGTTAGATACGCAGTATTTT
CDR3: CSVEDPKEPAALDTQYF

V: TRBV19
J: TRBJ2-5
D: -
size: -
DNA: TGTGCCAGTAGTATAGCAGGGGTGCCCCAAGAGACCCAGTACTTC
CDR3: CASSIAGVPQETQYF

V: TRBV19
J: TRBJ1-2
D: TRBD1
size: -
DNA: TGTGCCAGTAGTATAGACACAGGGGCCAACTATGGCTACACCTTC
CDR3: CASSIDTGANYGYTF

V: TRBV5-6
J: TRBJ2-5
D: -
size: -
DNA: TGTGCCAGCAGCTTGGTTCACCTCCGGGAGACCCAGTACTTC
CDR3: CASSLVHLRETQYF

V: TRBV13
J: TRBJ1-5
D: TRBD1
size: -
DNA: TGTGCCAGCAGCCGCAGGGGGACGACCTCTGGGCCCCAGCATTTT
CDR3: CASSRRGTTSGPQHF

V: TRBV7-9
J: TRBJ1-4
D: TRBD1
size: -
DNA: TGTGCCAGCAGCTTAGGTGGGACAGGGAGTGAAAAACTGTTTTTT
CDR3: CASSLGGTGSEKLFF

V: TRBV25-1
J: TRBJ2-3
D: -
size: -
DNA: TGTGCCAGCAGAAACGAATTCACAGATACGCAGTATTTT
CDR3: CASRNEFTDTQYF

V: TRBV2
J: TRBJ2-5
D: TRBD2
size: -
DNA: TGTGCCAGCAGGGTTAGCGGGGGGGTAGGGACCCAGTACTTC
CDR3: CASRVSGGVGTQYF

V: TRBV13
J: TRBJ1-1
D: TRBD1
size: -
DNA: TGTGCCAGCAGCTCCGGGACAGCGAACACTGAAGCTTTCTTT
CDR3: CASSSGTANTEAFF

V: TRBV7-3
J: TRBJ2-7
D: -
size: -
DNA: TGTGCCAGCAGCCTGGCAGCCCACGAGCAGTACTTC
CDR3: CASSLAAHEQYF

V: TRBV7-9
J: TRBJ1-6
D: -
size: -
DNA: TGTGCCAGCAGCTTAGGTGGAAAATCACCCCTCCACTTT
CDR3: CASSLGGKSPLHF

V: TRBV11-3
J: TRBJ2-6
D: -
size: -
DNA: TGTGCCAGCAGCTTAGGAGGGTCTGGGGCCAACGTCCTGACTTTC
CDR3: CASSLGGSGANVLTF

V: TRBV7-6
J: TRBJ1-4
D: -
size: -
DNA: TGTGCCAGCAGCCCAAGGGGCTCGGGAGAAAAACTGTTTTTT
CDR3: CASSPRGSGEKLFF

V: TRBV2
J: TRBJ1-6
D: -
size: -
DNA: TGTGCCAGCAGTGCCAGGGGTAATTCACCCCTCCACTTT
CDR3: CASSARGNSPLHF

V: TRBV30
J: TRBJ2-7
D: -
size: -
DNA: TGTGCCTGGAGTGTACTGCAGATACCCTCCTACGAGCAGTACTTC
CDR3: CAWSVLQIPSYEQYF

V: TRBV5-6
J: TRBJ1-1
D: -
size: -
DNA: TGTGCCAGCAGCTTGGAGGGCAGAAGAAGGGACACTGAAGCTTTCTTT
CDR3: CASSLEGRRRDTEAFF

V: TRBV4-1
J: TRBJ1-4
D: -
size: -
DNA: TGCGCCAGCAGCCAAGTCCCCCCCAGGGCAACTAATGAAAAACTGTTTTTT
CDR3: CASSQVPPRATNEKLFF

V: TRBV5-4
J: TRBJ2-7
D: -
size: -
DNA: TGTGCCAGCAGCTTGGATTGGCAGGCTAGCTCCTACGAGCAGTACTTC
CDR3: CASSLDWQASSYEQYF

V: TRBV7-2
J: TRBJ2-5
D: -
size: -
DNA: TGTGCCAGCAGCTTAGTGGCGGGGCCCCAAGAGACCCAGTACTTC
CDR3: CASSLVAGPQETQYF

V: TRBV11-2
J: TRBJ2-6
D: TRBD1
size: -
DNA: TGTGCCAGCAGCTCACCGGGACAGATCTCTGGGGCCAACGTCCTGACTTTC
CDR3: CASSSPGQISGANVLTF